The 3 T cell receptor beta chains presented below share a single source sample, sequenced in a study of blood T cell repertoires in COVID-19. Profiled with immunoSEQ multiplex PCR; TCRdb holds only in-frame clones, not every one. This sample has approximately 300,000 clones, with 70% to 90% found just once. Material for sequencing was PBMCs or T cells enriched from blood (not recorded which). These receptors were taken from a man aged 25-40 years who had recovered from COVID-19.

This chain joins TRBV21-1 and TRBJ2-7; the table's D gene call, TRBD2, was not cross checked with the DNA. TRBV21-1 is a documented pseudogene. The length of the CDR3 is 13 residues. The CDR3 DNA reads as TGTGCCAGCAGCAAAGTCGTTTCTTACGAGCAGTACTTC. This translates into CASSKVVSYEQYF.

The chain recombines TRBV6-6 with TRBJ2-7; TRBD1 aligns across 10 bases. Germline assignment: CDR1 MNHNY and CDR2 SVGAGI (reference sequence). There are 15 residues in the CDR3. V lost 2 bases, J lost 2 bases, and 3 bases stayed unmatched. The CDR3 loop reads CASSYPGQGTYEQYF. The CDR3 nucleotides are TGTGCCAGCAGTTACCCGGGACAGGGGACCTACGAGCAGTACTTC.

The chain couples TRBV6-1 to TRBJ1-4; possibly TRBD1 for D (5 bases). CDR1 is MNHNS and CDR2 is SASEGT in the germline V gene. Trimming removed 0 bases from V and 0 bases from J, with 14 bases in between. CDR3 size: 18 residues. CDR3 DNA sequence: TGTGCCAGCAGTGAAGCCGGTGTCGGGGGAGCAACTAATGAAAAACTGTTTTTT. Its translation: CASSEAGVGGATNEKLFF.